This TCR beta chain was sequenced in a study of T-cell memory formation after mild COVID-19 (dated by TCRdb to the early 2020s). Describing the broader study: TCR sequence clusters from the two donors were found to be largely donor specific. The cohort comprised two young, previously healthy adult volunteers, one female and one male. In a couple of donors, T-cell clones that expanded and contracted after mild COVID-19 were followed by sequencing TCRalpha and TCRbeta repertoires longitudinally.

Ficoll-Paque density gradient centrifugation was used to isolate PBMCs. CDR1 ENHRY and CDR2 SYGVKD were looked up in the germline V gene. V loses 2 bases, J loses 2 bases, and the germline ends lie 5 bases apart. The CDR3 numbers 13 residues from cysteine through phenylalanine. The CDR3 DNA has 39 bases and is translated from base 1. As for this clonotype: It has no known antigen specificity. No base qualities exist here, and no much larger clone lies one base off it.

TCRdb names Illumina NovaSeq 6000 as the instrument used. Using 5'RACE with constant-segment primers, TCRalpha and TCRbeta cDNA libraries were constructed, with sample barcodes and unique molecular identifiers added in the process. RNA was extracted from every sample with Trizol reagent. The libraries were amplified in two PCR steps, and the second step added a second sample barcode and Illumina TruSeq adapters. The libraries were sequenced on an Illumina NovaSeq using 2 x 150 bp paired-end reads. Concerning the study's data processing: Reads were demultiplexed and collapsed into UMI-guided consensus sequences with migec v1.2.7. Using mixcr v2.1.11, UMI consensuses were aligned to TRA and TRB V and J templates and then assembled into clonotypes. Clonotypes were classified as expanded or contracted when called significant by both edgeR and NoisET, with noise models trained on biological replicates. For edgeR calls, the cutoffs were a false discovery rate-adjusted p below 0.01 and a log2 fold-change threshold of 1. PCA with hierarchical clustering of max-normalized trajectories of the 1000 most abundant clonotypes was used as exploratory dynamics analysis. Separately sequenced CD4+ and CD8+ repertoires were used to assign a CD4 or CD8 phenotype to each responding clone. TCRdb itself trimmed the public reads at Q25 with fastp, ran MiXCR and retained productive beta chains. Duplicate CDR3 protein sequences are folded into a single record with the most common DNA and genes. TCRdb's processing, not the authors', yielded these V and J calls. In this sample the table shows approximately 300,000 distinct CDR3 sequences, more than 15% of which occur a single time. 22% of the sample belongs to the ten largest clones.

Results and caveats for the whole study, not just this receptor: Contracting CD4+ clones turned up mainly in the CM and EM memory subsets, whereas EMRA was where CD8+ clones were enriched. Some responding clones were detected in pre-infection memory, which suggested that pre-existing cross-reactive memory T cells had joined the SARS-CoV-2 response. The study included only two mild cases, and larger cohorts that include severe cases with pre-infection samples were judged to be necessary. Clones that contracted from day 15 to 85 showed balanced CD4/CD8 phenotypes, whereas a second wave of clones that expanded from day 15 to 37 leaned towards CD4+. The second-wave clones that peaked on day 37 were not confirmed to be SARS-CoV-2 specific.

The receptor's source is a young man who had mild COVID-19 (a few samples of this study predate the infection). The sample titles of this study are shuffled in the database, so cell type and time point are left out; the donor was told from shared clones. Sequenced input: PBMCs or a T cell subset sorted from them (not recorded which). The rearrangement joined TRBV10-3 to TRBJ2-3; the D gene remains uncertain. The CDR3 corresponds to CAISETITDTQYF. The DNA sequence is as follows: TGTGCCATCAGTGAGACTATCACAGATACGCAGTATTTT.